This entry concerns a single T cell receptor (beta chain). The sample originates from a study of blood T cell repertoires in COVID-19. For the study at large: Donors in the United States, Italy and Spain gave samples during acute or convalescent COVID-19. T cells, B-cell-depleted T cells, or PBMCs supplied cDNA or gDNA.

V was trimmed by 4 bases and J by 3 bases, leaving 13 bases between them. Germline V CDR1 and CDR2: MNHEY, SVGAGI. This CDR3 spans 14 amino acids. Original analysis: Reference gene primer amplification gave nucleated cell count estimates. This table comes from immunoSEQ multiplex PCR, and its TCRdb copy is limited to in-frame clones, with some not included. The V and J calls and clone size are taken from that table; D and trimming were inferred from the DNA. The table has around 88,000 clones, roughly 80% seen once. The TCR was taken from an elderly woman with acute or convalescent COVID-19. The sequencing sample was made of peripheral blood. The chain joins TRBV6-5 to TRBJ2-7; D gene ambiguous. CDR3 loop: CASSSERQNYEQYF. Here the CDR3 DNA reads TGTGCCAGCAGTTCGGAGAGGCAGAACTACGAGCAGTACTTC.